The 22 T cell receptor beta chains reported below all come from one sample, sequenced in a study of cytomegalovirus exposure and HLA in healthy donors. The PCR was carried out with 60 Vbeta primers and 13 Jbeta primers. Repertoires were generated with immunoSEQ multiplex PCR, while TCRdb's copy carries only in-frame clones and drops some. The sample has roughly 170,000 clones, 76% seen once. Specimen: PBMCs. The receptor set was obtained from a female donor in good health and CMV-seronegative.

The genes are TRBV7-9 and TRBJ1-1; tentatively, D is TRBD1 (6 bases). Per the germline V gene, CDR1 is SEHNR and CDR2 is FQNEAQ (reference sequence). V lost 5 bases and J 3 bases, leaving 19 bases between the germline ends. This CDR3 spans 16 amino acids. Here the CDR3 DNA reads TGTGCCAGCAGCGGGACAAGGGGGAGAGGGGACACTGAAGCTTTCTTT. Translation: CASSGTRGRGDTEAFF.

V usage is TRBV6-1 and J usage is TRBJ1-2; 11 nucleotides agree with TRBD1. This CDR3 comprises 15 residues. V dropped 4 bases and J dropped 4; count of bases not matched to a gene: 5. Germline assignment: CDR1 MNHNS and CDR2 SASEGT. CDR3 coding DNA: TGTGCCAGCAGTGTGGGGACAGGGGGTATCTATGGCTACACCTTC. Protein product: CASSVGTGGIYGYTF.

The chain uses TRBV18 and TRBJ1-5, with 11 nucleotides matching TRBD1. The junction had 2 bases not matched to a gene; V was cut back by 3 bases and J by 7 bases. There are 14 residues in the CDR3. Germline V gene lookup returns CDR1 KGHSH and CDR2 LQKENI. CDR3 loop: CASSPGTGGQPQHF. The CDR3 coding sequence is TGTGCCAGCTCACCTGGGACAGGGGGACAGCCCCAGCATTTT.

CDR3 amino acids: CASSPDRTDQPQHF. The CDR3 DNA is TGTGCCAGCAGCCCAGACAGGACCGATCAGCCCCAGCATTTT. V gene TRBV9 combines with J gene TRBJ1-5; D is possibly TRBD1 (6 bases). Germline V gives CDR1 SGDLS, CDR2 YYNGEE. V gave up 4 bases and J gave up 5 bases, with 13 bases separating them. The CDR3 runs to 14 residues.

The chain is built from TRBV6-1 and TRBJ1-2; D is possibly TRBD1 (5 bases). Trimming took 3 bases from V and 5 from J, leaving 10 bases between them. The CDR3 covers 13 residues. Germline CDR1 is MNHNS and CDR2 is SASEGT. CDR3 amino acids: CASSDRVGYGYTF. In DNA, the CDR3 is TGTGCCAGCAGTGACAGGGTCGGGTATGGCTACACCTTC.

This CDR3 reads CASSFSGVSGETQYF. CDR3 coding DNA: TGTGCCAGCTCTTTTTCCGGGGTTTCGGGGGAGACCCAGTACTTC. V and J are TRBV6-1 and TRBJ2-5, with a possible D match to TRBD2 (5 bases). Germline CDR1 is MNHNS and CDR2 is SASEGT. CDR3 length equals 15 residues. Trimming took 8 bases from V and 5 from J, leaving 21 bases between them.

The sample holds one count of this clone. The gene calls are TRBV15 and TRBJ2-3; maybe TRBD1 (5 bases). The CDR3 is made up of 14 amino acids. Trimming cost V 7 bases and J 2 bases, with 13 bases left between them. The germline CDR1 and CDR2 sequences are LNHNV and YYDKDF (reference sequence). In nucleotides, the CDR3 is TGTGCCACCAACCCGACAGCGCCCACAGATACGCAGTATTTT. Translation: CATNPTAPTDTQYF.

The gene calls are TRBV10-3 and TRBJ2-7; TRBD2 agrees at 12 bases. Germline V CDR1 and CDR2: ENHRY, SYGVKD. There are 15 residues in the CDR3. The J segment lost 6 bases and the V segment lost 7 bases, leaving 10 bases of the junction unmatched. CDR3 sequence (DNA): TGTGCCATCAAAGCCTTAGGACTAGCGGGAAGCGAGCAGTACTTC. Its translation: CAIKALGLAGSEQYF.

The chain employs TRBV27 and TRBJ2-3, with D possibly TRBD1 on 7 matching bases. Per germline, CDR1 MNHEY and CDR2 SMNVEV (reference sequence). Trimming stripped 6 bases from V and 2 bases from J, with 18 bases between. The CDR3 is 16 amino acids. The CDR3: CASRLGGGALTDTQYF. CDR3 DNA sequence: TGTGCCAGCAGGCTAGGGGGCGGGGCCCTCACAGATACGCAGTATTTT.

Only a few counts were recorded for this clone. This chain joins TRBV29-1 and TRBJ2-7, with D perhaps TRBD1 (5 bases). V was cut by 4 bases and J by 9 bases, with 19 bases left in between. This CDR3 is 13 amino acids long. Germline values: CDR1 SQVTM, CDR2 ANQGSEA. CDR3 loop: CSVAEQGSTVQYF. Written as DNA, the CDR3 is TGCAGCGTTGCCGAGCAGGGTAGCACTGTGCAGTACTTC.

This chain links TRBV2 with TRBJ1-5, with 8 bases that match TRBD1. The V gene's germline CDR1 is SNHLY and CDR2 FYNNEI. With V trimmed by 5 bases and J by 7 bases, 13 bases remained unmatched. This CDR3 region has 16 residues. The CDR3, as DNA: TGTGCCAGCAGTAAATATCAGGGGGCTGCCGGGCAGCCCCAGCATTTT. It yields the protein CASSKYQGAAGQPQHF.

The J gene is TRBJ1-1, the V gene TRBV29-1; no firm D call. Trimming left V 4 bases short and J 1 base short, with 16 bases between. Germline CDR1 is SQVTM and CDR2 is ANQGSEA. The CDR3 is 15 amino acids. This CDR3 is CSVGQRLTANTEAFF. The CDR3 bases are TGCAGCGTTGGCCAGAGGTTAACGGCGAACACTGAAGCTTTCTTT.

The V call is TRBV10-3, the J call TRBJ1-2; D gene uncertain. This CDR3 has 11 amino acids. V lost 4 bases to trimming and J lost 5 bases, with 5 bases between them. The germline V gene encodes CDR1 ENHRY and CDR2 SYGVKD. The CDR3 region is CAISAEYGYTF. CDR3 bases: TGTGCCATCAGTGCTGAGTATGGCTACACCTTC.

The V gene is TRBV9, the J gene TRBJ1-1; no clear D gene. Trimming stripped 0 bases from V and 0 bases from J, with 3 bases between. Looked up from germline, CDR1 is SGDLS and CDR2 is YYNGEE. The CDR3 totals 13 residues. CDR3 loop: CASSVAMNTEAFF. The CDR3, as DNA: TGTGCCAGCAGCGTAGCCATGAACACTGAAGCTTTCTTT.

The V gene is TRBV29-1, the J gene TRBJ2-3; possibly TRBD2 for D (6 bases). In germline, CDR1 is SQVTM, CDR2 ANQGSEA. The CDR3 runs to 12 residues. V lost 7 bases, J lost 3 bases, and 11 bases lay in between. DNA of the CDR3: TGCAGCGGACGGGACTTAACAGATACGCAGTATTTT. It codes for CSGRDLTDTQYF.

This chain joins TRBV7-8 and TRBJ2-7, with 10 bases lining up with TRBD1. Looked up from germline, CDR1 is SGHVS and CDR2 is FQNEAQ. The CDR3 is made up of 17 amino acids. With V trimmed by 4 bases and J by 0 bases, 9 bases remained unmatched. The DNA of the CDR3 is TGTGCCAGCAGCTCGGGCGCCGGGACAGGGGACTCCTACGAGCAGTACTTC. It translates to CASSSGAGTGDSYEQYF.

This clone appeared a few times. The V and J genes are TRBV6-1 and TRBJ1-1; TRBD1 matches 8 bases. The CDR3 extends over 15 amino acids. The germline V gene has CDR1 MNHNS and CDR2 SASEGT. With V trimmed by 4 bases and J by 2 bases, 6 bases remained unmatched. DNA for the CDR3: TGTGCCAGCAGTGGACGACAGGGGACCAACACTGAAGCTTTCTTT. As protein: CASSGRQGTNTEAFF.

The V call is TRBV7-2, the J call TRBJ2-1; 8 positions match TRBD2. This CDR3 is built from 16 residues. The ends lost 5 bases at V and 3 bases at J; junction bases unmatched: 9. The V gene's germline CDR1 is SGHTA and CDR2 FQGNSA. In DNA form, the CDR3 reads TGTGCCAGCAGCCCCCGGTCGAGCGGGGGCTACAATGAGCAGTTCTTC. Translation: CASSPRSSGGYNEQFF.

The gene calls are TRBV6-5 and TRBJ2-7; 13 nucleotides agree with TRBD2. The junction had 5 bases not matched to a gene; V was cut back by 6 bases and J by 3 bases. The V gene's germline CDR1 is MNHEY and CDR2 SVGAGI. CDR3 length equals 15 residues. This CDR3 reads CASSPRLAGGYEQYF. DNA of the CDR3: TGTGCCAGCAGCCCTAGACTAGCGGGAGGCTACGAGCAGTACTTC.

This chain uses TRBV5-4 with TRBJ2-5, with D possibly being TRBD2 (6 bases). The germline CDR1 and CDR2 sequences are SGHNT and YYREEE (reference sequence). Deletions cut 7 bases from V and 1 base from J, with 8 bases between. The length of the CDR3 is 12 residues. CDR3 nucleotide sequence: TGTGCCAGCTCCGGGAGCCAAGAGACCCAGTACTTC. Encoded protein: CASSGSQETQYF.

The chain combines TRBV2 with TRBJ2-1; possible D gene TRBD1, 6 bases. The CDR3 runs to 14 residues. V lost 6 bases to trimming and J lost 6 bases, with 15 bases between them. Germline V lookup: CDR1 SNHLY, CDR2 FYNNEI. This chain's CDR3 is CASRPPGHFNEQFF. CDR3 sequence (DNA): TGTGCCAGCAGACCACCGGGACACTTCAATGAGCAGTTCTTC.

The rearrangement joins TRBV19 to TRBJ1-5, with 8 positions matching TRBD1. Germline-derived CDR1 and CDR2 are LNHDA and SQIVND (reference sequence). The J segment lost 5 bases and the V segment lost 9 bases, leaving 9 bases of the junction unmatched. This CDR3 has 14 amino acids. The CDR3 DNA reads TGTGCCAGCCGCGGACAGGGAAAGGATCAGCCCCAGCATTTT. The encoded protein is CASRGQGKDQPQHF.